These 28 T cell receptor beta chains originate from one sample sequenced in a study of CD4 and CD8 cells across lung adenocarcinoma regions. TCRdb processed the PCR reads anew with MiXCR; each CDR3 protein has one entry. The sample carries some 8,000 distinct CDR3 sequences, 45% recorded once. Sequenced input: CD8+ T cells from the center of a lung tumor. Every receptor here comes from a male donor with lung adenocarcinoma. The CD4 and CD8 labels of this study may be unreliable.

This clonotype occurred many times. The J gene is TRBJ2-2, the V gene TRBV4-1, with 13 bases aligning to TRBD2. V gave up 6 bases and J gave up 7 bases; unmatched junction bases: 8. The CDR3 has 16 residues. Looked up from germline, CDR1 is MGHRA and CDR2 is YSYEKL. CDR3 amino acids: CASRTTSGGAFGELFF. CDR3 sequence (DNA): TGCGCCAGCAGGACCACTAGCGGGGGGGCTTTCGGGGAGCTGTTTTTT.

This clonotype was recorded many times. J is TRBJ2-1 and V is TRBV7-8; 11 bases map to TRBD2. CDR3 size: 17 residues. In germline, CDR1 is SGHVS, CDR2 FQNEAQ. V was pared by 5 bases and J by 3 bases, with 9 bases of the junction left unmatched. The CDR3 spells CASSQAPLAGDYNEQFF. As DNA, the CDR3 is TGTGCCAGCAGCCAGGCCCCACTAGCGGGGGACTACAATGAGCAGTTCTTC.

The rearrangement joins TRBV6-1 to TRBJ2-1; tentatively, D is TRBD1 (5 bases). V was cut by 6 bases and J by 2 bases, with 11 bases left in between. The CDR3 consists of 14 residues. Germline CDR1 is MNHNS and CDR2 is SASEGT. CDR3 region: CASRADTAYNEQFF. The CDR3 nucleotides are TGTGCCAGCAGGGCGGACACTGCCTACAATGAGCAGTTCTTC.

This clonotype was recorded a few times. The chain employs TRBV6-5 and TRBJ2-5; D uncertain. CDR3 length equals 11 residues. Trimming took 0 bases from V and 7 from J, leaving 3 bases between them. Germline V gives CDR1 MNHEY, CDR2 SVGAGI. As DNA, the CDR3 is TGTGCCAGCAGTTACTCGGGGACCCAGTACTTC. Its translation is CASSYSGTQYF.

This clonotype was found a few times. An end of the junction does not agree with germline; a read error may underlie this. The rearrangement joins TRBV7-6 to TRBJ2-3; 8 bases map to TRBD2. CDR3 length: 15 residues. Germline V CDR1 and CDR2: SGHVS, FNYEAQ. DNA of the CDR3: TGTGCCAGCAGCCCAACCTTAGTAGCGGGACTCTCGCAGTTCTTT. This translates into CASSPTLVAGLSQFF.

This clonotype has ten or more counts. This sequence joins TRBV7-6 and TRBJ1-5; TRBD1 is a possible D gene (5 bases). Germline CDR1 SGHVS, CDR2 FNYEAQ. Deletions cut 1 base from V and 11 bases from J, with 15 bases between. This CDR3 has 14 amino acids. DNA for the CDR3: TGTGCCAGCAGCTTAGGACACGGAGCGACAGCCCAGCATTTT. Protein: CASSLGHGATAQHF.

The chain employs TRBV27 and TRBJ2-2; TRBD2 aligns across 11 bases. Germline V lookup: CDR1 MNHEY, CDR2 SMNVEV (reference sequence). Trimming cost V 7 bases and J 4 bases; bases outside gene matches: 5. The CDR3 extends over 15 amino acids. The chain's CDR3 is CASIAGGPGTGELFF. CDR3 nucleotide sequence: TGTGCCAGCATAGCGGGAGGGCCTGGCACCGGGGAGCTGTTTTTT.

The chain combines TRBV27 with TRBJ2-1, with D perhaps being TRBD1 or TRBD2 (5 bases each). The end of the DNA aligns better with TRBJ2-7, so the J call may be wrong. CDR1 and CDR2 from the germline V gene are MNHEY and SMNVEV (reference sequence). The CDR3 length is 16 residues. The CDR3 here is CASSSPRGRSYNEQYF. As DNA, the CDR3 is TGTGCCAGCAGTAGCCCGAGGGGACGCTCCTACAATGAGCAGTACTTC.

The chain combines TRBV24-1 with TRBJ2-5; TRBD1 matches at 8 bases. The DNA matches TRBJ2-1 better at its end, which makes the J call doubtful. Germline CDR1 is KGHDR and CDR2 is SFDVKD. The CDR3 extends over 13 amino acids. CDR3 amino acids: CATSQGARDEQFF. CDR3 sequence (DNA): TGTGCCACTTCTCAGGGGGCTAGGGATGAGCAGTTCTTC.

This sequence joins TRBV27 and TRBJ2-3; D might be TRBD2 (7 bases). With 8 bases removed from V and 2 bases from J, the gap between germline ends came to 17 bases. The CDR3 has 15 amino acids. Germline V gene sequence: CDR1 MNHEY, CDR2 SMNVEV (reference sequence). CDR3 nucleotide sequence: TGTGCCAGCGGGGGGGCGGGAGCGATCACAGATACGCAGTATTTT. Its protein is CASGGAGAITDTQYF.

Only a few counts were recorded for this clonotype. This sequence joins TRBV20-1 and TRBJ1-6; 8 bases are shared with TRBD1. The CDR3 sequence is 16 residues long. V shed 4 bases and J 0 bases; nucleotides not matched to a gene: 5. From germline, CDR1 is DFQATT and CDR2 SNEGSKA (reference sequence). CDR3 in DNA: TGCAGTGCTACCGACAGGGGAGGCTCCTATAATTCACCCCTCCACTTT. Residues: CSATDRGGSYNSPLHF.

This clonotype was counted between two and nine times. This may arise from a read error, as a much more abundant clone is one base away. The V and J genes are TRBV7-6 and TRBJ2-5; 7 bases are a match to TRBD1. The CDR3 length is 14 residues. CDR1 is SGHVS and CDR2 is FNYEAQ in the germline V gene. V shed 5 bases and J 11 bases; nucleotides not matched to a gene: 14. DNA for the CDR3: TGTGCCAGCAGCCTCCCCCTACAGGGGAATGAGCAGTACTTC. As protein: CASSLPLQGNEQYF.

This clonotype was counted a few times. V and J are TRBV4-2 and TRBJ2-1, with a weak D call TRBD1 (5 bases). Trimming cost V 0 bases and J 13 bases, with 13 bases left between them. Germline CDR1 and CDR2: LGHNA and YNFKEQ. The CDR3 totals 13 residues. As DNA, the CDR3 is TGTGCCAGCAGCCAAGATTTTAGTCAGGGCCAGTTCTTC. It specifies CASSQDFSQGQFF.

This clonotype was seen a few times. The chain combines TRBV7-2 with TRBJ2-5; D call uncertain. The CDR3 is made up of 12 amino acids. Germline V gene sequence: CDR1 SGHTA, CDR2 FQGNSA. Trimming left V 4 bases short and J 4 bases short, with 7 bases between. Here the CDR3 DNA reads TGTGCCAGCAGCTCCTGGCGAGAGACCCAGTACTTC. It is translated as CASSSWRETQYF.

This clonotype was observed at least ten times. The chain has TRBV6-5 and TRBJ1-6, with TRBD1 matching 8 bases. There are 16 residues in the CDR3. Germline V gene lookup returns CDR1 MNHEY and CDR2 SVGAGI. With V trimmed by 0 bases and J by 10 bases, 8 bases remained unmatched. The CDR3 here is CASSYSIGTGVSPLHF. The DNA for the CDR3 is TGTGCCAGCAGTTACTCGATTGGGACAGGAGTGTCACCCCTCCACTTT.

The chain has TRBV10-1 and TRBJ2-5, with 8 positions matching TRBD1. Germline V gene data show CDR1 as WNHNN and CDR2 as SYGVQD (reference sequence). The V gene end was trimmed by 3 bases and the J gene end by 4 bases; junction bases not matched to a gene: 4. The CDR3 length is 14 residues. Here the CDR3 reads CASSDSDRGETQYF. The DNA for the CDR3 is TGCGCCAGCAGTGATTCAGACAGGGGAGAGACCCAGTACTTC.

This clonotype has a count of ten or more. CDR3: CASSYSGRDTDTQYF. CDR3 nucleotides: TGTGCCAGCAGTTACTCTGGCAGGGACACAGATACGCAGTATTTT. The chain has TRBV6-5 and TRBJ2-3, with a weak D call TRBD1 (5 bases). The CDR3 totals 15 residues. CDR1 and CDR2 from the germline V gene are MNHEY and SVGAGI. V dropped 0 bases and J dropped 2 bases, with 9 bases sitting between them.

This clonotype was seen a handful of times. V gene TRBV27 combines with J gene TRBJ2-1; TRBD2 agrees at 11 bases. The germline CDR1 and CDR2 sequences are MNHEY and SMNVEV (reference sequence). The CDR3 is 17 residues long. J gave up 4 bases and V 6 bases, and 11 bases lay outside the gene matches. The DNA of the CDR3 is TGTGCCAGCAGACACATAGCGGGAGGGCCAAGATACAATGAGCAGTTCTTC. Protein: CASRHIAGGPRYNEQFF.

This clonotype has just a few counts. The V gene is TRBV6-1, the J gene TRBJ2-1; D might be TRBD2 (6 bases). CDR1 and CDR2 (germline): MNHNS, SASEGT. This CDR3 comprises 20 residues. Trimming shortened V by 0 bases and J by 10 bases, and 31 bases separated the two germline ends. For the CDR3, the DNA is TGTGCCAGCAGTGAAGCGGCGAGTCCCCTCTTTGCGGGGACCCCGGCCGAGCAGTTCTTC. Translation gives CASSEAASPLFAGTPAEQFF.

The V call is TRBV10-1, the J call TRBJ2-5; 12 bases map to TRBD1. J gave up 3 bases and V 5 bases, and 4 bases lay outside the gene matches. Germline CDR1 WNHNN, CDR2 SYGVQD (reference sequence). The CDR3 has 15 residues. CDR3: CASSSGTGGKETQYF. In DNA, the CDR3 is TGCGCCAGCAGTAGCGGGACAGGGGGCAAAGAGACCCAGTACTTC.

This clonotype was seen at least ten times. V gene TRBV7-8 combines with J gene TRBJ2-5; maybe TRBD2 (6 bases). This CDR3 comprises 16 residues. Germline values: CDR1 SGHVS, CDR2 FQNEAQ. Trimming stripped 4 bases from V and 4 bases from J, with 19 bases between. In DNA, the CDR3 is TGTGCCAGCAGCTCGGGACTCAACCTCCGGGTAGAGACCCAGTACTTC. Its protein is CASSSGLNLRVETQYF. Full variable domain (remainder filled in from reference TRBV7-8 and TRBJ2-5): GAGVSQSPRYKVAKRGQDVALRCDPISGHVSLFWYQQALGQGPEFLTYFQNEAQLDKSGLPSDRFFAERPEGSVSTLKIQRTQQEDSAVYLCASSSGLNLRVETQYFGPGTRLLVL.

This clonotype was detected ten times or more. The genes are TRBV6-1 and TRBJ1-4; TRBD1 aligns across 10 bases. This CDR3 comprises 15 residues. V shed 4 bases, J shed 6 bases, and the junction held 5 bases outside the gene matches. The germline V gene encodes CDR1 MNHNS and CDR2 SASEGT. The chain's CDR3 is CASSATGTGDEKLFF. DNA of the CDR3: TGTGCCAGCAGTGCTACCGGGACAGGGGATGAAAAACTGTTTTTT.

The J gene is TRBJ2-4, the V gene TRBV20-1; D possibly corresponds to TRBD2 (5 bases). V lost 3 bases to trimming and J lost 8 bases, with 17 bases between them. There are 14 residues in the CDR3. Germline CDR1 reads DFQATT; CDR2 reads SNEGSKA (reference sequence). CDR3 loop: CSARNRAHGDIQYF. Here the CDR3 DNA reads TGCAGTGCTAGGAACCGGGCCCACGGGGACATTCAGTACTTC.

This chain connects TRBV6-1 to TRBJ2-3; D is unresolved. V dropped 8 bases and J dropped 5 bases, with 8 bases sitting between them. Germline CDR1 and CDR2: MNHNS and SASEGT. This CDR3 has 11 residues. This chain's CDR3 is CASPPVDTQYF. The DNA of the CDR3 is TGTGCCAGCCCCCCGGTAGATACGCAGTATTTT.

In DNA, the CDR3 is TGTGCCAGCAGTGATCAACTAGCGGGAGATGAGCAGTTCTTC. Its protein product is CASSDQLAGDEQFF. The chain joins TRBV6-1 to TRBJ2-1; 11 positions match TRBD2. J lost 8 bases, V lost 3 bases, and 3 bases had no gene match. CDR1 is MNHNS and CDR2 is SASEGT in the germline V gene. This CDR3 is 14 amino acids long.

The sample holds many counts of this clonotype. This chain uses TRBV6-1 with TRBJ2-7, with 7 bases identical to TRBD2. CDR3 length equals 14 residues. Germline lookup yields CDR1 MNHNS and CDR2 SASEGT. Losses at the gene ends were 5 bases for V and 2 bases for J; bases not matched to a gene: 6. The CDR3 DNA follows: TGTGCCAGCAGTCCCGGGACTAACCCCTACGAGCAGTACTTC. Amino acid sequence: CASSPGTNPYEQYF.

This clonotype was detected ten times or more. The chain couples TRBV4-1 to TRBJ2-3; 8 positions match TRBD1. From germline, CDR1 is MGHRA and CDR2 YSYEKL. The V gene end was trimmed by 4 bases and the J gene end by 3 bases; junction bases not matched to a gene: 12. This CDR3 has 17 amino acids. The CDR3 sequence is CASSPLLTGGRTDTQYF. CDR3 nucleotide sequence: TGCGCCAGCAGCCCTTTGCTCACAGGGGGGCGGACAGATACGCAGTATTTT.

The table lists this clonotype with a few counts. The V and J genes are TRBV7-8 and TRBJ2-2; D is unresolved. Per the germline V gene, CDR1 is SGHVS and CDR2 is FQNEAQ. The CDR3 totals 14 residues. Trimming shortened V by 7 bases and J by 6 bases, and 15 bases separated the two germline ends. The CDR3 loop is CASTHIITAGELFF. CDR3 nucleotide sequence: TGTGCCAGCACCCATATCATCACGGCCGGGGAGCTGTTTTTT.